The count of the clone carrying this T cell receptor beta chain is one. This record belongs to a study of blood T cell repertoires in COVID-19. Study-wide context: The United States, Italy and Spain provided the acute and convalescent COVID-19 samples. T cells, B-cell-depleted T cells, or PBMCs provided the cDNA or gDNA that served as material.

Per the study methods: Reference gene primer amplification yielded estimated nucleated cell counts. Libraries were prepared by immunoSEQ multiplex PCR; TCRdb keeps only in-frame clonotypes and omits some of them. The V and J calls and the clone size are those of that table, but D and trimming were determined from the DNA. Here the sample spans about 190,000 clones, 70% to 85% being singletons. There are 11 residues in the CDR3. The germline V gene has CDR1 SNHLY and CDR2 FYNNEI. The germline V and J ends were trimmed by 6 bases and 1 base, with 3 bases remaining between them. The receptor was derived from a woman in her forties or fifties with acute or convalescent COVID-19. The sample was peripheral blood. The V gene is TRBV2, the J gene TRBJ2-5; no clear D gene. DNA of the CDR3: TGTGCCAGCAGGGCCCAAGAGACCCAGTACTTC. Residues: CASRAQETQYF. Looking up the rest from reference TRBV2 and TRBJ2-5 gives the full variable domain: EPEVTQTPSHQVTQMGQEVILRCVPISNHLYFYWYRQILGQKVEFLVSFYNNEISEKSEIFDDQFSVERPDGSNFTLKIRSTKLEDSAMYFCASRAQETQYFGPGTRLLVL.